The 25 T cell receptor beta chains listed next were all sequenced from one sample in a study of Graves' ophthalmopathy and Graves' hyperthyroidism. Amplifying from RNA transcripts, the study obtained TCR beta CDR3 regions. First-round RT-PCR relied on HTBI primers, and a second-round multiplex PCR came next. TCRdb fed the multiplex PCR reads into MiXCR, producing one record per CDR3 protein. The table records 600,000 to 650,000 distinct CDR3 sequences, approximately 22% of them present only once. The sample taken for sequencing was peripheral blood. The receptors were gathered from a woman younger than 35 with stable Graves' hyperthyroidism. Some clones in this sample may be carry-over from other donors' samples.

This clonotype was detected ten times or more. The V and J genes are TRBV12-3 or TRBV12-4 and TRBJ2-5; the D gene is possibly TRBD2 (6 bases). The CDR3 is 13 amino acids. Trimming left V 7 bases short and J 5 bases short, with 14 bases between. The CDR3 region is CASNRLGEETQYF. The CDR3 DNA sequence: TGTGCCAGCAACAGACTAGGCGAGGAGACCCAGTACTTC.

This chain joins TRBV20-1 and TRBJ2-5; 9 bases match TRBD2. J was trimmed by 3 bases and V by 1 base; bases with no gene match: 9. CDR1 DFQATT and CDR2 SNEGSKA come from the germline V gene (reference sequence). The CDR3 runs to 16 residues. The CDR3 sequence is CSARVSRGLAKETQYF. The CDR3 coding sequence is TGCAGTGCTAGAGTATCTAGGGGACTAGCTAAAGAGACCCAGTACTTC.

In its sample, this clonotype was seen many times. This chain connects TRBV7-2 to TRBJ1-2; 8 bases match TRBD1. The CDR3 loop spans 14 amino acids. After removal of 5 bases from V and 4 bases from J, the junction contained 6 bases not matched to a gene. Germline V gene lookup returns CDR1 SGHTA and CDR2 FQGNSA. The CDR3 sequence is CASSVNGQGYGYTF. The CDR3, as DNA: TGTGCCAGCAGCGTAAACGGACAGGGCTATGGCTACACCTTC.

This clonotype came up many times. One junction end disagrees with the germline gene, perhaps due to a read error. The rearrangement uses TRBV19 and TRBJ2-4, with D tentatively TRBD1 (5 bases). CDR3 size: 16 residues. Germline V gene data show CDR1 as LNHDA and CDR2 as SQIVND (reference sequence). The DNA of the CDR3 is TGTGCCAATAGTAGGTTGACAGTCCTAGCCAAAAACATTCAGTACTTC. Encoded protein: CANSRLTVLAKNIQYF.

The chain couples TRBV28 to TRBJ1-1; D gene ambiguous. The V and J ends lost 7 bases and 4 bases respectively, with 7 bases between them. Germline V gene lookup returns CDR1 MDHEN and CDR2 SYDVKM. This CDR3 has 11 amino acids. The CDR3 DNA is TGTGCCAGCACACGGCTCACTGAAGCTTTCTTT. It codes for CASTRLTEAFF.

This clonotype was recorded at least ten times. The J gene is TRBJ2-2, the V gene TRBV7-3, with 9 bases matching TRBD2. Trimming took 4 bases from V and 3 from J; bases not matched to a gene: 9. The CDR3 runs 17 residues. Germline CDR1 SGHTA, CDR2 FQGTGA. CDR3 nucleotides: TGTGCCAGCAGCTGGCCTCCGACTAGCGGAGACACCGGGGAGCTGTTTTTT. Amino acid sequence: CASSWPPTSGDTGELFF.

The chain links TRBV6-1 to TRBJ1-2; weak D call: TRBD1 (5 bases). CDR3 length: 13 amino acids. Germline lookup yields CDR1 MNHNS and CDR2 SASEGT. Trimming removed 10 bases at V and 2 bases at J, with 14 bases between. The CDR3 DNA sequence: TGTGCCACCCGCGAGGAGGGGAACTATGGCTACACCTTC. Translated, it gives CATREEGNYGYTF.

This clonotype was counted ten times or more. This CDR3 is CASSRGRGTYEQYF. The CDR3 region has the DNA TGTGCCAGCAGTCGAGGGCGGGGTACCTACGAGCAGTACTTC. The gene calls are TRBV12-3 or TRBV12-4 and TRBJ2-7; D perhaps matches TRBD2 (6 bases). Trimming removed 5 bases from V and 2 bases from J, with 13 bases in between. The CDR3 spans 14 residues.

The chain recombines TRBV20-1 with TRBJ2-5; D ambiguous. There are 13 residues in the CDR3. The germline gives CDR1 DFQATT, CDR2 SNEGSKA (reference sequence). The V and J ends lost 3 bases and 5 bases respectively, with 13 bases between them. The CDR3 region is CSASRQTGETQYF. The CDR3 DNA is TGCAGTGCTAGCCGCCAGACTGGCGAGACCCAGTACTTC.

Here the CDR3 reads CASSPDSEQPQHF. The CDR3 DNA sequence: TGTGCCAGCAGCCCCGACAGCGAACAGCCCCAGCATTTT. The J gene is TRBJ1-5, the V gene TRBV27, with D tentatively TRBD1 (5 bases). Germline-derived CDR1 and CDR2 are MNHEY and SMNVEV (reference sequence). The CDR3 is 13 amino acids. Trimming took off 6 bases at V and 7 bases at J, with 13 bases between the two ends.

The genes are TRBV20-1 and TRBJ1-2; no definite D call. V gave up 0 bases and J gave up 6 bases, with 5 bases separating them. Germline assignment: CDR1 DFQATT and CDR2 SNEGSKA (reference sequence). This CDR3 is built from 11 residues. CDR3 sequence reads: CSARDPHGYTF. The CDR3 DNA sequence: TGCAGTGCTAGAGATCCGCATGGCTACACCTTC.

V gene TRBV20-1 combines with J gene TRBJ2-7; TRBD1 agrees at 9 bases. Germline CDR1 is DFQATT and CDR2 is SNEGSKA (reference sequence). The V and J ends lost 2 bases and 5 bases, in that order; junction bases with no gene match: 4. The CDR3 loop spans 13 amino acids. The CDR3 is CSARTDRGNEQYF. CDR3 nucleotides: TGCAGTGCTAGAACGGACAGGGGAAACGAGCAGTACTTC.

Only a few counts were recorded for this clonotype. This chain links TRBV6-1 with TRBJ2-2, with 8 bases matching TRBD1. V was pared by 4 bases and J by 3 bases, with 4 bases of the junction left unmatched. The germline gives CDR1 MNHNS, CDR2 SASEGT. The CDR3 consists of 15 residues. The CDR3 protein is CASSGQGIYTGELFF. CDR3 sequence (DNA): TGTGCCAGCAGTGGACAGGGGATATACACCGGGGAGCTGTTTTTT.

This clonotype was detected ten times or more. The genes are TRBV12-3 or TRBV12-4 and TRBJ2-7, with TRBD2 identical over 10 bases. This CDR3 spans 14 amino acids. The V segment lost 3 bases and the J segment 6 bases; nucleotides outside the gene matches: 5. The CDR3, as DNA: TGTGCCAGCAGTTTGGCTAGCGGGGGAGTCGAGCAGTACTTC. Amino acid sequence: CASSLASGGVEQYF.

This clonotype has ten or more counts. The V call is TRBV5-1, the J call TRBJ2-7; no reliable D call. V was clipped by 1 base and J by 3 bases, with 23 bases between them. The CDR3 length is 18 residues. Germline V gives CDR1 SGHRS, CDR2 YFSETQ. The CDR3 sequence: CASSLYALTSDPYYEQYF. The CDR3 DNA reads as TGCGCCAGCAGCTTGTATGCTCTAACATCTGACCCTTACTACGAGCAGTACTTC.

The J gene is TRBJ2-7, the V gene TRBV15; 9 nucleotides match TRBD1. The CDR3 totals 16 residues. The trim removed 1 base at V and 5 bases at J, leaving 9 bases unmatched. CDR1 is LNHNV and CDR2 is YYDKDF in the germline V gene (reference sequence). CDR3 bases: TGTGCCACCAGCAGAGCTCGGGGGACAGGGCTCCACGAGCAGTACTTC. Translation: CATSRARGTGLHEQYF.

CDR3 sequence (DNA): TGCAGTGCTATTCTACAGGGTTGGGACGAGCAGTACTTC. Its protein is CSAILQGWDEQYF. The chain uses TRBV20-1 and TRBJ2-7, with D possibly being TRBD1 (6 bases). V gave up 4 bases and J gave up 5 bases, with 15 bases separating them. This CDR3 comprises 13 residues. Germline values: CDR1 DFQATT, CDR2 SNEGSKA (reference sequence).

This clonotype was counted many times. The chain has TRBV27 and TRBJ2-5, with 7 positions matching TRBD1. Germline values: CDR1 MNHEY, CDR2 SMNVEV (reference sequence). Trimming cost V 4 bases and J 4 bases; bases outside gene matches: 12. The CDR3 extends over 16 amino acids. CDR3 sequence: CASSSLRGQTGETQYF. CDR3 in DNA: TGTGCCAGCAGTTCACTCCGGGGACAGACGGGAGAGACCCAGTACTTC.

This chain connects TRBV9 to TRBJ1-1, with D hard to call. The CDR3 sequence is 13 residues long. Germline assignment: CDR1 SGDLS and CDR2 YYNGEE. With 0 bases removed from V and 9 bases from J, the gap between germline ends came to 12 bases. CDR3 sequence (DNA): TGTGCCAGCAGCGTAGGGGCTCGGGCACAAGCTTTCTTT. Encoded protein: CASSVGARAQAFF.

This clonotype was seen ten or more times. The chain recombines TRBV5-8 with TRBJ1-2, with a possible D match to TRBD1 (5 bases). The CDR3 has 11 amino acids. V lost 0 bases, J lost 13 bases, and 10 bases lay in between. Germline V gives CDR1 SGHTS, CDR2 YDEGEE. The CDR3 DNA is TGTGCCAGCAGCTTGGGGTCAGGGAGCACCTTC. Amino acids: CASSLGSGSTF. Based on the CDR3 plus reference TRBV5-8 and TRBJ1-2, the full variable domain is EAGVTQSPTHLIKTRGQQATLRCSPISGHTSVYWYQQALGLGLQFLLWYDEGEERNRGNFPPRFSGRQFPNYSSELNVNALELEDSALYLCASSLGSGSTFGSGTRLTVV.

This clonotype has a handful of counts. The chain employs TRBV24-1 and TRBJ2-5; 7 bases fit TRBD2. The CDR3 is 12 residues long. With 5 bases clipped from V and 7 bases from J, the junction kept 3 bases outside the gene matches. Germline assignment: CDR1 KGHDR and CDR2 SFDVKD. DNA for the CDR3: TGTGCCACCAGTGGGGGGGGGGGGACCCAGTACTTC. It translates to CATSGGGGTQYF.

This clonotype came up many times. CDR3 residues: CASSLVRKYGYTF. CDR3 in DNA: TGTGCCAGCAGTTTAGTCCGGAAATATGGCTACACCTTC. V is TRBV12-3 or TRBV12-4 and J is TRBJ1-2; D uncertain. The V and J ends lost 1 base and 5 bases respectively, with 8 bases between them. This CDR3 is built from 13 residues.

This clonotype was counted at least ten times. The CDR3 DNA is TGTGCCAGCCTTAGGACAGCGAACACTGAAGCTTTCTTT. This gives the protein CASLRTANTEAFF. V and J are TRBV9 and TRBJ1-1; tentatively, D is TRBD1 (6 bases). CDR1 is SGDLS and CDR2 is YYNGEE in the germline V gene. V shed 7 bases and J shed 1 base, with 11 bases lying between them. There are 13 residues in the CDR3.

V is TRBV6-1 and J is TRBJ1-5; D call uncertain. The germline V gene encodes CDR1 MNHNS and CDR2 SASEGT. The CDR3 is 14 residues long. V was clipped by 3 bases and J by 5 bases, with 11 bases between them. CDR3 loop: CASSDWGGYQPQHF. CDR3 in DNA: TGTGCCAGCAGTGACTGGGGAGGTTATCAGCCCCAGCATTTT.

The sample holds many counts of this clonotype. The V gene is TRBV6-2 or TRBV6-3, the J gene TRBJ1-3, with D unclear. Trimming took 2 bases from V and 0 from J, leaving 8 bases between them. CDR1 and CDR2 (germline): MNHEY, SVGEGT. The CDR3 extends over 15 amino acids. CDR3 protein: CASSYRQLSGNTIYF. The CDR3 DNA reads TGTGCCAGCAGTTACCGGCAACTCTCTGGAAACACCATATATTTT.